The 7 T cell receptor beta chains below all came from one sample that was sequenced in a study of naive and memory T cell subsets (dated by TCRdb to 2016 to 2017). Library prep was done by UMI-ligation and nested PCR. TCRdb shows the sequencer as Illumina MiSeq. To cover both TRBC1 and TRBC2, the beta constant-region primer consisted of an equimolar mix of two oligonucleotides. The public reads were reprocessed in TCRdb via fastp at Q25 and MiXCR, keeping in-frame beta chains. One record per CDR3 amino acid sequence lists the most common genes and DNA. This sample holds some 100,000 distinct CDR3 sequences; roughly 7.3% were observed only once. The top ten hold 1.6% of the sample. Sequenced material: central memory CD4+ T cells from blood. What the cell subset or site label conveys for this sample: central memory, CD45RA- CD27+. The receptors were sampled from a human donor in good health.

This clonotype has a count of ten or more. The chain is built from TRBV6-5 and TRBJ1-1, with 7 bases aligning to TRBD1. V was clipped by 6 bases and J by 1 base; unmatched bases: 5. The CDR3 sequence is 14 residues long. Germline V gives CDR1 MNHEY, CDR2 SVGAGI. DNA of the CDR3: TGTGCCAGCAGGCCAGGGGGGACGAACACTGAAGCTTTCTTT. Protein: CASRPGGTNTEAFF.

This clonotype was found a few times. This chain uses TRBV30 with TRBJ1-4; D is unresolved. The V end was cut by 3 bases, the J end by 1 base, with 6 bases between. Germline V gives CDR1 GTSNPN, CDR2 SVGIG (reference sequence). The CDR3 totals 13 residues. The CDR3 reads CAWSWGTNEKLFF. The CDR3, as DNA: TGTGCCTGGAGCTGGGGAACTAATGAAAAACTGTTTTTT.

The J gene is TRBJ1-1, the V gene TRBV11-2; TRBD1 might be the D (5 bases). The CDR3 is 15 amino acids. Germline values: CDR1 SGHAT, CDR2 FQNNGV. Trimming pared 1 base from V and 6 bases from J, leaving 15 bases between. The CDR3 nucleotides read TGTGCCAGCAGCTTAGTTTTCGGGGTGGGGGCTGAAGCTTTCTTT. Amino acid sequence: CASSLVFGVGAEAFF. The entire variable domain, with the rest obtained from reference TRBV11-2 and TRBJ1-1, is as follows: EAGVAQSPRYKIIEKRQSVAFWCNPISGHATLYWYQQILGQGPKLLIQFQNNGVVDDSQLPKDRFSAERLKGVDSTLKIQPAKLEDSAVYLCASSLVFGVGAEAFFGQGTRLTVV.

Comment on this clonotype: Since a much larger clone is just one base distant, this may be a read error. The rearrangement uses TRBV20-1 and TRBJ1-2; no definite D call. CDR3 length: 15 residues. Germline loops: CDR1 DFQATT, CDR2 SNEGSKA (reference sequence). The CDR3 bases are TGCAGTGCTAGAGAAAGGAATCTAGCTAACTATGGCTGCACCTTC. Translation gives CSARERNLANYGCTF.

This clonotype was recorded at least ten times. The chain carries TRBV6-1 and TRBJ1-1, with TRBD1 matching over 8 bases. Germline V gene data show CDR1 as MNHNS and CDR2 as SASEGT. V was clipped by 8 bases and J by 6 bases; unmatched bases: 14. The CDR3 runs to 15 residues. Here the CDR3 reads CASEKSRTGRSEAFF. In DNA, the CDR3 is TGTGCCAGCGAGAAAAGTAGGACAGGGAGGTCTGAAGCTTTCTTT.

This clonotype was recorded at least ten times. The chain links TRBV30 to TRBJ1-5; D unclear. V lost 1 base and J lost 2, with 6 bases in between. This CDR3 comprises 13 residues. CDR1 and CDR2 (germline): GTSNPN, SVGIG (reference sequence). The CDR3 sequence: CAWSDARNQPQHF. The CDR3 bases are TGTGCCTGGAGTGATGCTCGCAATCAGCCCCAGCATTTT.

Many counts were recorded for this clonotype. This chain links TRBV20-1 with TRBJ2-3; maybe TRBD2 (6 bases). This CDR3 is 15 amino acids long. Trimming cost V 0 bases and J 4 bases, with 14 bases left between them. The V gene's germline CDR1 is DFQATT and CDR2 SNEGSKA (reference sequence). CDR3 protein: CSAREVAGHADTQYF. In DNA, the CDR3 is TGCAGTGCTAGAGAGGTCGCGGGGCACGCAGATACGCAGTATTTT.